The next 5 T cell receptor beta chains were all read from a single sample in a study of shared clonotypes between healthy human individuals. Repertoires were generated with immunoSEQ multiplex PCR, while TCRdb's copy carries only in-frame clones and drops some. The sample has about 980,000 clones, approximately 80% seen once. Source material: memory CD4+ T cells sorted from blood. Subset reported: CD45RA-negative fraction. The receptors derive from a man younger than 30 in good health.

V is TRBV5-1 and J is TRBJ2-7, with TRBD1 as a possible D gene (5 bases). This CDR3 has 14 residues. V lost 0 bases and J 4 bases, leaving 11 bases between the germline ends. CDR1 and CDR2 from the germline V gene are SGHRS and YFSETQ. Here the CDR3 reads CASSLGGLRYEQYF. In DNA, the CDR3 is TGCGCCAGCAGCTTGGGGGGCCTGCGGTACGAGCAGTACTTC.

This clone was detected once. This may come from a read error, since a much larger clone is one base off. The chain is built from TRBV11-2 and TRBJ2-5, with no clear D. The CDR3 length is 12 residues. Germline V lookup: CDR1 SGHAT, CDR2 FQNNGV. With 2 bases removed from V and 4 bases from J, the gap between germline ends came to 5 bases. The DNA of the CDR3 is TGTGCCAGCAGCTTATGGGGAGAGACCCAGTACTTC. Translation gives CASSLWGETQYF.

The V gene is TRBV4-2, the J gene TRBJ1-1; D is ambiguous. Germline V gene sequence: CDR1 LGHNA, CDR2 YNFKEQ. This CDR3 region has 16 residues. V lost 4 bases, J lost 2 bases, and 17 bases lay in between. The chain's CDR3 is CASSRSSEIVNTEAFF. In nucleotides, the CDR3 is TGTGCCAGCAGCCGCTCTTCGGAGATAGTTAACACTGAAGCTTTCTTT.

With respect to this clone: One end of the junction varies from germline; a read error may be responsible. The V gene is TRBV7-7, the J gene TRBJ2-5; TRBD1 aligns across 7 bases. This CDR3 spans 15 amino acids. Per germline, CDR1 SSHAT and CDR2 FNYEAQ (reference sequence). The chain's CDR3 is CASSRQGGWQETQYF. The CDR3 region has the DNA TGTGCTAGCAGCAGACAGGGTGGTTGGCAAGAGACCCAGTACTTC.

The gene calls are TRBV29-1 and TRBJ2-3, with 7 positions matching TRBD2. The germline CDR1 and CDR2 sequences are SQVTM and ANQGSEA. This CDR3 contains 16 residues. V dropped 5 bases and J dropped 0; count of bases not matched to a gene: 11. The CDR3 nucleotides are TGCAGCGTTTCCCTAGCGGCGACCCCCAGCACAGATACGCAGTATTTT. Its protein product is CSVSLAATPSTDTQYF.